Listed here is a single TCR beta chain. Its antigen is still unknown. Here immunoSEQ multiplex PCR was the method, and the copy in TCRdb shows in-frame clones only, minus some. The sample lists some 73,000 clones, 60% to 80% seen once, with just over 2.5% in the top ten. The data were taken from a study of memory CD4+ T cells and cytomegalovirus serostatus. The CDR3 consists of 17 residues. Germline lookup yields CDR1 LGHNA and CDR2 YNFKEQ. The ends lost 0 bases at V and 6 bases at J; junction bases unmatched: 6. Study outcomes and limitations: Median bootstrapped AUC for CMV status was about 0.96 originally, approximately 0.93 US-trained.

The sort gate was single viable CD3+CD4+CD8-CD45RO+ cells for memory CD4+ T cells. Donors' CMV status reflects serum IgG against pp150, pp28, p38, p52. This receptor was obtained from an adult in good health and CMV-seropositive. This chain uses TRBV4-2 with TRBJ2-1; 12 bases fit TRBD2. Material: memory CD4+ T cells from blood. CDR3 DNA: TGTGCCAGCAGCCAAGACCTAGCGGGGGGGCCTTCCAATGAGCAGTTCTTC. This codes for CASSQDLAGGPSNEQFF.